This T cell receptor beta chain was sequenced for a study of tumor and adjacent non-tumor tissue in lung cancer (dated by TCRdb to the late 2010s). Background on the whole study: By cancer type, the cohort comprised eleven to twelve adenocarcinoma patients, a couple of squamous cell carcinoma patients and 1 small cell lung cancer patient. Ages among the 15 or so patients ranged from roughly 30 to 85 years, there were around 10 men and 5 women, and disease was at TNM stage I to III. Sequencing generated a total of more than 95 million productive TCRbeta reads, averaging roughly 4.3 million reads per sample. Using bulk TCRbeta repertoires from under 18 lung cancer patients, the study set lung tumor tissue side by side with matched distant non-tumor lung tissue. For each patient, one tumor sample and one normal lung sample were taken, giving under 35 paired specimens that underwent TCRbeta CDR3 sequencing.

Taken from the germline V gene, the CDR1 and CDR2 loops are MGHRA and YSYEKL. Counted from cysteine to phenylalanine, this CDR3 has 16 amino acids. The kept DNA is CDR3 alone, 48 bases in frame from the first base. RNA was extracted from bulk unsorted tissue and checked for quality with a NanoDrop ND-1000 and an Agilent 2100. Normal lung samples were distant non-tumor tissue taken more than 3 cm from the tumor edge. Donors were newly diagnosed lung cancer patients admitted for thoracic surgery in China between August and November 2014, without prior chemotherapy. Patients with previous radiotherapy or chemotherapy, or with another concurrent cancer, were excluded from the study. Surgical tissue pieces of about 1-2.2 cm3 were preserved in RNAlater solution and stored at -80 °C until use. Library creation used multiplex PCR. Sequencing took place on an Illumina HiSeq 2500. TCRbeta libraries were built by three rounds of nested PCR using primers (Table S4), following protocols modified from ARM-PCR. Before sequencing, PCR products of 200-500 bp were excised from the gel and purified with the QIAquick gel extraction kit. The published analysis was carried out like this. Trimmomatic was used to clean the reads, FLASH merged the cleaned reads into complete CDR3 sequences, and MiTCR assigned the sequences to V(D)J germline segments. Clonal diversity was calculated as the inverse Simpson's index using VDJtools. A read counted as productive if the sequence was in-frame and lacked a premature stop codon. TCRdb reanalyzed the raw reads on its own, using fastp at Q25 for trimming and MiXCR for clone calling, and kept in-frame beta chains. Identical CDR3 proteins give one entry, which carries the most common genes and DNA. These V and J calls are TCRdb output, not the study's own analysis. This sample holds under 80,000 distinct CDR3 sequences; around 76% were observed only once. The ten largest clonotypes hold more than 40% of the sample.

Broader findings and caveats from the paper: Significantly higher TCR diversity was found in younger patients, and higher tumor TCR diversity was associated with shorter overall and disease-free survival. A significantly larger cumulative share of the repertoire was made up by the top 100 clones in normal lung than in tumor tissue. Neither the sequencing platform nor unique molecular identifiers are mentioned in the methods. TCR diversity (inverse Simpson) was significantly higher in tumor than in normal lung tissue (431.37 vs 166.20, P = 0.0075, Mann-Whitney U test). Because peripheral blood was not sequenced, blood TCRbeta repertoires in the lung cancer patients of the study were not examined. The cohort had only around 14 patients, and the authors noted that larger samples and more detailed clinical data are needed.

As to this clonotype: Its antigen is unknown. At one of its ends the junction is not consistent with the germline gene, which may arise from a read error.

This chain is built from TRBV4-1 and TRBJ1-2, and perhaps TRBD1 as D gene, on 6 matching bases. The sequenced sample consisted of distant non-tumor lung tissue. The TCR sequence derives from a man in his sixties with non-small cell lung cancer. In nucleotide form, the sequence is TGCGCCAGCAGCCAAGATGTCGACAGGAGAGAGTATGGCTACATCTTC. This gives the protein CASSQDVDRREYGYIF.